This TCR beta chain was captured in a study of T cell changes during pregnancy in multiple sclerosis. V lost 2 bases, J lost 1 base, and 9 bases lay in between. In germline, CDR1 is SGHKS, CDR2 YYEKEE (reference sequence). The CDR3 extends over 14 amino acids. This table comes from immunoSEQ multiplex PCR, and its TCRdb copy is limited to in-frame clones, with some not included. The data contain over 90,000 clones, 92% of them singletons. This material consisted of peripheral blood, taken after pregnancy. The TCR comes from a female donor with multiple sclerosis, enrolled in a pregnancy study. This rearrangement joins TRBV5-5 to TRBJ1-1; D might be TRBD1 (5 bases). CDR3: CASSFRQPNTEAFF. Written as DNA, the CDR3 is TGTGCCAGCAGCTTTAGACAGCCGAACACTGAAGCTTTCTTT.